The clone carrying this TCR beta chain was picked up many times. This entry is derived from a study of HIV-infected children after antiretroviral therapy interruption. Study background: Recorded EBV and CMV exposure existed for most children.

The CDR3 is 15 amino acids. V lost 3 bases, J lost 5 bases, and 6 bases stayed unmatched. Per germline, CDR1 SGHTA and CDR2 FQGNSA. A 3' RACE protocol on RNA, with unique molecular identifiers, produced the TCR library. TCRdb reprocessed the 3' RACE reads via MiXCR and lists one record per CDR3 protein. In the table there are around 50,000 distinct CDR3 sequences, approximately 4.3% of which are singletons. Treatment noted: PENTA 11 planned treatment interruption arm or continuous ART arm. This sample comprised CD45RA+ CD4+ T cells from PBMCs, pooled from several time points, obtained from a donor given antiretroviral therapy, either interrupted or continuous. Subset denoted: naive CD4+ CD45RA+ CD45RO- T cells. The receptor was derived from a pool of human donors with HIV. The chain recombines TRBV7-2 with TRBJ2-1; 8 bases are shared with TRBD2. The CDR3 sequence is CASSFFVAGNNEQFF. The CDR3 DNA reads TGTGCCAGCAGCTTCTTTGTAGCGGGGAACAATGAGCAGTTCTTC.